Reported below is one TCR beta chain. The method was immunoSEQ multiplex PCR; TCRdb's version includes in-frame clones alone and lacks a portion of them. The sample holds roughly 100,000 clones; roughly 89% are singletons and the top ten take 45%. The length of the CDR3 is 16 residues. This entry belongs to a study of T cell responses to AZD1222 COVID-19 vaccine. Turning to the study itself: Pooling of second doses given at about 4 or about 12 weeks was done.

The gene calls are TRBV21-1 and TRBJ2-7; the table's D call TRBD1 went unverified against the DNA. TRBV21-1 represents a pseudogene. The material was peripheral blood, obtained on day 0 of AZD1222 vaccination. The source is an adult in good health. In nucleotides, the CDR3 is TGTGCCAGCAGCAAAGAGACCGGGACAGGGGCCTACGAGCAGTACTTC. Encoded protein: CASSKETGTGAYEQYF.